The source of this T cell receptor (beta chain) is a study of blood T cells in healthy people across ages. The germline gives CDR1 SNHLY, CDR2 FYNNEI. The V end was cut by 9 bases, the J end by 2 bases, with 13 bases between. CDR3 size: 13 residues. A sample-barcoded 5' primer and a J-beta primer mix were used in a second PCR of roughly 7 to 11 cycles. TCRdb re-called the 5' RACE reads with MiXCR, one entry per CDR3 protein. The sample holds approximately 690,000 distinct CDR3 sequences, around three fifths seen once. This receptor was obtained from a man in his sixties in good health. Input material: blood. The J gene is TRBJ2-5, the V gene TRBV2; the D gene is possibly TRBD1 (5 bases). The chain's CDR3 is CASGRARQETQYF. Here the CDR3 DNA reads TGTGCCAGTGGCAGGGCGAGACAAGAGACCCAGTACTTC.